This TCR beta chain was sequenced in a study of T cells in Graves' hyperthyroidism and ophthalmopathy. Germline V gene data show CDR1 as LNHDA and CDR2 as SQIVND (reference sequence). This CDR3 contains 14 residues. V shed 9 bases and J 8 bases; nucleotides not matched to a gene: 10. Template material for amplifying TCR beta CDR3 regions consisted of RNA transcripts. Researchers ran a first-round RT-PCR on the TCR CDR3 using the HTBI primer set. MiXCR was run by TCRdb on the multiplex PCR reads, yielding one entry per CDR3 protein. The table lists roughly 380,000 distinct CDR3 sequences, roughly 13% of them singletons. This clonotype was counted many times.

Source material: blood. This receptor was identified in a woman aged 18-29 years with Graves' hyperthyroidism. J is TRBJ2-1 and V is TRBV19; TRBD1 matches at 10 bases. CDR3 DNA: TGTGCCAGAACCCGGGACAGGGGTCAAGATGAGCAGTTCTTC. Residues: CARTRDRGQDEQFF.